The next 10 T cell receptor beta chains were all read from a single sample in a study of regulatory T cells in long-lasting Graves disease. Arm-PCR with iRepertoire HTBI primers amplified the CDR3 regions for these TCR beta libraries. MiXCR, applied by TCRdb to the multiplex PCR reads, yields one record per CDR3 protein. Here the sample spans a few hundred thousand distinct CDR3 sequences, about 19% being singletons. As for time point: newly diagnosed GD, antithyroid drugs for less than 3 months. Extracted RNA from PBMCs served as the source of the TCR library. The same data also went into a second study, on T cells in Graves' hyperthyroidism and ophthalmopathy.

The material sequenced was peripheral blood mononuclear cells (PBMCs), taken at new diagnosis, from a patient treated with antithyroid drugs. These receptors originate from a woman aged 25 to 39 with Graves disease.

The chain is built from TRBV2 and TRBJ1-6; D is ambiguous. The germline CDR1 and CDR2 sequences are SNHLY and FYNNEI. The CDR3 covers 11 residues. V lost 7 bases and J lost 10, with 8 bases in between. This CDR3 reads CASTVSSPLHF. CDR3 DNA: TGTGCCAGCACCGTCTCCTCACCCCTCCACTTT.

The genes are TRBV27 and TRBJ2-1; the match to TRBD2 covers 8 bases. Germline loops: CDR1 MNHEY, CDR2 SMNVEV (reference sequence). Unmatched junction bases numbered 7, after V lost 5 bases and J lost 4 bases. This CDR3 has 15 amino acids. The DNA of the CDR3 is TGTGCCAGCAGTCCCCTCGGGAGGGCGTACAATGAGCAGTTCTTC. It encodes CASSPLGRAYNEQFF.

CDR3 coding DNA: TGTGCCAGCAGTTTTTGGGGCGGAGTCTACGAGCAGTACTTC. Translating it yields CASSFWGGVYEQYF. J is TRBJ2-7 and V is TRBV28, with D perhaps matching TRBD1 (5 bases). Germline CDR1 is MDHEN and CDR2 is SYDVKM. V lost 3 bases and J lost 3, with 12 bases in between. This CDR3 region has 14 residues. The full variable domain, its missing parts supplied by reference TRBV28 and TRBJ2-7, is DVKVTQSSRYLVKRTGEKVFLECVQDMDHENMFWYRQDPGLGLRLIYFSYDVKMKEKGDIPEGYSVSREKKERFSLILESASTNQTSMYLCASSFWGGVYEQYFGPGTRLTVT.

This clonotype has ten or more counts. Here the CDR3 reads CSARTPADTQYF. The CDR3 nucleotides are TGCAGTGCTAGGACTCCGGCAGATACGCAGTATTTT. This chain uses TRBV20-1 with TRBJ2-3; D is uncertain. This CDR3 is built from 12 residues. V gave up 3 bases and J gave up 4 bases, with 8 bases separating them. The germline CDR1 and CDR2 sequences are DFQATT and SNEGSKA (reference sequence).

In its sample, this clonotype was seen many times. This chain joins TRBV7-2 and TRBJ2-6; possible D gene TRBD2, 7 bases. There are 18 residues in the CDR3. Trimming left V 5 bases short and J 2 bases short, with 19 bases between. Germline values: CDR1 SGHTA, CDR2 FQGNSA. The DNA for the CDR3 is TGTGCCAGCAGCCTCTCAGCTCGGGGGGCCACTGGGGCCAACGTCCTGACTTTC. It yields the protein CASSLSARGATGANVLTF.

This clonotype came up many times. This chain links TRBV12-3 or TRBV12-4 with TRBJ2-7; 7 bases align to TRBD2. With 4 bases clipped from V and 2 bases from J, the junction kept 2 bases outside the gene matches. The CDR3 is 13 residues long. The CDR3 reads CASSYREAYEQYF. The CDR3 DNA follows: TGTGCCAGCAGTTACCGGGAGGCCTACGAGCAGTACTTC.

This clonotype has at least ten counts. This sequence joins TRBV12-3 or TRBV12-4 and TRBJ2-5; TRBD1 matches at 8 bases. Unmatched junction bases numbered 6, after V lost 5 bases and J lost 4 bases. The CDR3 contains 14 residues. The CDR3 DNA sequence: TGTGCCAGCAGTCCCCAGGGGGCGCGAGAGACCCAGTACTTC. This translates into CASSPQGARETQYF.

A note on this clonotype: This sequence is one base from a far larger clone and is likely a read error. The CDR3 reads CALRTGENEKLFF. The CDR3 DNA follows: TGTGCCTTACGGACAGGCGAGAATGAAAAACTGTTTTTT. V gene TRBV13 combines with J gene TRBJ1-4; TRBD1 aligns across 7 bases. This CDR3 is 13 amino acids long. Trimming at V came to 11 bases and at J to 5 bases, leaving 8 bases not matched to a gene. CDR1 and CDR2 from the germline V gene are PRHDT and FYEKMQ (reference sequence).

Details on this clonotype: A read error may be the cause here, since a much bigger clone is one base away. The chain uses TRBV6-2 or TRBV6-3 and TRBJ2-7; the D is unclear. The germline gives CDR1 MNHEY, CDR2 SVGEGT. The CDR3 extends over 14 amino acids. V shed 4 bases and J shed 1 base, with 11 bases lying between them. The CDR3 sequence: CASSFGSTSYEQYF. CDR3 sequence (DNA): TGTGCCAGCAGTTTTGGGTCGACTTCCTACGAGCAGTACTTC.

This clonotype has a count of ten or more. The chain links TRBV14 to TRBJ1-2; a possible D gene is TRBD1 (6 bases). The V end lost 6 bases, the J end lost 2 bases, and 19 bases lay between the germline ends. The CDR3 contains 16 residues. Germline values: CDR1 SGHDN, CDR2 FVKESK. In DNA form, the CDR3 reads TGTGCCAGCAGTCGGGCCGGTGCAGGGGCGAACTATGGCTACACCTTC. Translated, it gives CASSRAGAGANYGYTF.